The rows below give T cell receptor beta chains drawn from one sample of a study of blood T cell repertoires in COVID-19. Generated by immunoSEQ multiplex PCR, the TCRdb table keeps only in-frame clones and is missing some. Here the sample spans 200,000 or so clones, around four fifths being singletons. The sequenced sample was peripheral blood. The receptors stem from a woman aged 65 to 85 with active or convalescent COVID-19. CDR3s include the opening cysteine and the closing phenylalanine or tryptophan. D genes are given only for firm matches. Part of the rows lack a size; the others show once, few, many or a class for expanded clones.

v_call	clone_size	j_call	d_call	cdr3_nt	cdr3_aa
TRBV5-1	NA	TRBJ2-1	TRBD1	TGCGCCAGCAGCTTTACAGGGGAGCGGTACAATGAGCAGTTCTTC	CASSFTGERYNEQFF
TRBV10-3	NA	TRBJ1-5	TRBD1	TGTGCCATCAGTCCCGGGACAGCAGCATATAGCAATCAGCCCCAGCATTTT	CAISPGTAAYSNQPQHF
TRBV3-1/TRBV3-2	NA	TRBJ2-7	TRBD1	TGTGCCAGCAGCCAAGGGACAGGGACCTACGAGCAGTACTTC	CASSQGTGTYEQYF
TRBV9	NA	TRBJ2-1	TRBD1	TGTGCCAGCAGCCCCCACCGCCCGGACAGGGTCGTAAGCTACAATGAGCAGTTCTTC	CASSPHRPDRVVSYNEQFF
TRBV5-1	NA	TRBJ2-2	NA	TGCGCCAGCAGCTTGGGTCCAACTTATACCGGGGAGCTGTTTTTT	CASSLGPTYTGELFF
TRBV19	NA	TRBJ1-1	NA	TGTGCCAGTAGTACACACACGAACACTGAAGCTTTCTTT	CASSTHTNTEAFF
TRBV13	NA	TRBJ2-2	NA	TGTGCCAGCAAGCGGTACCAAACCACCGGGGAGCTGTTTTTT	CASKRYQTTGELFF
TRBV28	NA	TRBJ2-7	TRBD2	TGTGCCAGCAGTGCGAGCGGGAGTCACTACGAGCAGTACTTC	CASSASGSHYEQYF
TRBV27	NA	TRBJ1-1	NA	TGTGCCAGCAGTTTATACCGGTACACTGAAGCTTTCTTT	CASSLYRYTEAFF
TRBV6-5	few	TRBJ1-2	TRBD1	TGTGCCAGCAGCCCAGACAGGGGAAGGTTTGTCGGCTACACCTTC	CASSPDRGRFVGYTF
TRBV28	many	TRBJ1-2	NA	TGTGCCAGCAGTTTACCCGGGAAGAACTATGGCTACACCTTC	CASSLPGKNYGYTF
TRBV27	NA	TRBJ2-7	TRBD1	TGTGCCAGCAGTGCCTCGACAGGGGACTCCTCCTACGAGCAGTACTTC	CASSASTGDSSYEQYF
TRBV12-3/TRBV12-4	NA	TRBJ2-1	NA	TGTGCCAGCAGTTTATCAACACTACAGTTCTTC	CASSLSTLQFF
TRBV3-1/TRBV3-2	NA	TRBJ1-1	NA	TGTGCCAGCCGGGGGGCCTTGGGCCCGACTGAAGCTTTCTTT	CASRGALGPTEAFF
TRBV29-1	NA	TRBJ2-1	NA	TGCAGCGTTGAGAAGCCTAGTGGCAATGAGCAGTTCTTC	CSVEKPSGNEQFF
TRBV18	once	TRBJ2-6	NA	TGTGCCAGCTCACTCTGGCCGGGGGCCAACGTCCTGACTTTC	CASSLWPGANVLTF
TRBV6-6	few	TRBJ2-2	NA	TGTGCCAGCAGTTACGAGCTAGTCCGGGAGCTGTTTTTT	CASSYELVRELFF
TRBV5-6	NA	TRBJ1-3	TRBD1	TGTGCCAGCAGCTTTCCCGGGACAGCTGGAAACACCATATATTTT	CASSFPGTAGNTIYF
TRBV7-9	once	TRBJ1-2	NA	TGTGCCAGCAGCTTAGGGGCCTACGACTATGGCTACACCTTC	CASSLGAYDYGYTF
TRBV10-2	NA	TRBJ1-2	NA	TGCGCCAGCAGTGAGGACAGACTCTATGGCTACACCTTC	CASSEDRLYGYTF
TRBV14	few	TRBJ2-5	TRBD1	TGTGCCAGCAGCCAGGGTCTCGGGACAGCTAAAGAGACCCAGTACTTC	CASSQGLGTAKETQYF
TRBV28	NA	TRBJ1-2	TRBD1	TGTGCCAGCAGTTTCCCCCGGACAGGGAGTTACTATGGCTACACCTTC	CASSFPRTGSYYGYTF
TRBV4-2	NA	TRBJ1-4	TRBD1	TGTGCCAGCAGCCAAGGGATGACCGGGACAGGGGCCACCGGCCCGGGTGAAAAACTGTTTTTT	CASSQGMTGTGATGPGEKLFF
TRBV28	NA	TRBJ2-5	NA	TGTGCCAGCAGTTTAGGCGGCGGCTGGCGGGGAGAGACCCAGTACTTC	CASSLGGGWRGETQYF
TRBV13	NA	TRBJ2-7	NA	TGTGCCAGCAGCCCGACTAGTCTTGGAGAGCAGTACTTC	CASSPTSLGEQYF
TRBV7-2	NA	TRBJ1-1	TRBD1	TGTGCCAGCAGCTTAAAGGCAGGGGGCTTGAACACTGAAGCTTTCTTT	CASSLKAGGLNTEAFF
TRBV10-3	NA	TRBJ1-5	NA	TGTGCCATCAGTGCGCGGGGGTCCGGGCAGCCCCAGCATTTT	CAISARGSGQPQHF
TRBV29-1	NA	TRBJ1-1	NA	TGCAGCGTTGATACGGGGGTGGGAACTGAAGCTTTCTTT	CSVDTGVGTEAFF
TRBV9	NA	TRBJ1-2	NA	TGTGCCAGCAGCGTACGTCAGGGGCGGTATGGCTACACCTTC	CASSVRQGRYGYTF